The source of this T cell receptor beta chain is a study of naive and memory T cell subsets. Study findings and constraints: Potentially, T cell activation and differentiation skew this RNA-based measurement.

The library had UMIs added by 3' ligation of an oligonucleotide to TCR cDNA. Whole blood, 2.5 ml, came from adult healthy volunteers. Input was about 1 to 1,100 ng of DNase-treated total RNA without cell sorting. This clonotype was recorded many times. Its antigen is currently unknown. Ligated cDNA underwent four rounds of PCR with nested alpha and beta constant region primers and SP2. TCRdb called the 5' RACE reads again in MiXCR, with one record for every CDR3 protein. The table lists tens of thousands of distinct CDR3 sequences, around 7.3% of them singletons. Germline CDR1 LGHNA, CDR2 YNFKEQ. V shed 9 bases, J shed 5 bases, and the junction held 5 bases outside the gene matches. This CDR3 is 13 amino acids long.

V is TRBV4-2 and J is TRBJ2-4, with 9 positions matching TRBD1. This receptor was taken from a female donor in good health. The CDR3 sequence is CASEDRGENIQYF. The CDR3, as DNA: TGTGCCAGTGAGGACAGGGGTGAAAACATTCAGTACTTC.